This T cell receptor beta chain was identified during a study of T cell repertoires in chronic hepatitis B (dated by TCRdb to between 2019 and 2020). The germline V gene (reference sequence) specifies SEHNR as CDR1 and FQNEAQ as CDR2. The CDR3 numbers 14 residues from cysteine through phenylalanine. Only CDR3 DNA remains: 42 bases, in frame from the first base. V was cut back by 4 bases and J by 2 bases, leaving a gap of 11 bases between them. For this clone: The antigen it binds to is not known. The sample holds no much larger clone one base away, and base qualities are not on file.

Libraries came from the immunoSEQ multiplex PCR assay. As stored in TCRdb, this immuneACCESS dataset retains in-frame rearrangements with V and J assigned. A fraction of the clones does not appear; measured against another copy, unresolved V genes explain less than half of the discrepancy, and the remainder lacks a known reason. The sample table lists roughly 420 clones, about 80% of them with a count of one. The ten largest clones add up to approximately 45% of the sample. The chain joins TRBV7-9 to TRBJ1-2, with a weak D call of TRBD1 (5 bases match). The sequenced sample consisted of total CD8+ T cells from PBMCs. This TCR came from a human donor with chronic hepatitis B virus infection. The DNA reads as follows: TGTGCCAGCAGCTCTGAGGGACCAAACTATGGCTACACCTTC. Its coded protein is CASSSEGPNYGYTF.